Listed here is a single TCR beta chain. This clonotype appeared many times. Its antigen target is currently unknown. No much larger clonotype is one base removed from it; base qualities were not supplied. Graves' hyperthyroidism was defined as stable when no progression to ophthalmopathy occurred over 18 months of follow-up. Hyperthyroidism patients were newly diagnosed, had a disease duration of under 2 months, and were aged 18 to 65 years. Any patient with an uncontrolled infection, another autoimmune disease, pregnancy or lactation was excluded. Diagnoses were established on the basis of clinical symptoms, serum thyroxine and TRAb, thyroid ultrasound, and orbital computed tomography. Ficoll-Paque density gradient centrifugation was used to isolate PBMCs from approximately 10 ml of fresh peripheral blood. Total RNA was extracted with Trizol reagent, and quality was checked on an Agilent 2100 Bioanalyzer.

V is pared back by 3 bases and J by 6 bases, with 12 bases lying between the germline termini. Inclusive of the bounding cysteine and phenylalanine, the CDR3 is 13 residues long. Only the CDR3 DNA is retained, 39 bases long and in frame from the first base. The TCR beta CDR3 regions were amplified from the RNA transcripts. The first round of RT-PCR for the TCR CDR3 was performed with the HTBI primer set and the Qiagen OneStep RT-PCR kit. A second multiplex PCR round built the libraries, followed by size selection and purification. Sequencing of the libraries was done on an Illumina HiSeq2000 using paired-end 100 bp reads. In the original analysis: SOAPnuke was used to process the raw data, throwing out any read that contained adapters or uncalled bases, had a mean Phred below 15, or lacked an exact constant-primer or identifier match. COPE v1.2.5 was used to merge the high-quality paired reads, and each unique nucleotide sequence was defined as a clonotype. MiTCR v1.1 was used to align the clonotypes against IMGT TRBV, TRBD and TRBJ reference segments. The analysis included only V-J combinations with a frequency above 0.0001, which together covered around 99% of the repertoires. The TCS score was defined as the ratio of F50 (clonal expansion) to E x V (chaos), calculated using BLOSUM62-based TCRdist between CDR3 peptides within each V-J. Welch's t-statistics and random forest reduced roughly 530 V-J features to about 12, which were used in a naive Bayes classifier (R e1071). The raw public data were reprocessed by TCRdb itself: fastp quality trimming at Q25, MiXCR clonotype calling, in-frame beta chains only. Merged by CDR3 protein, the rows form single entries marked with the most common genes and DNA. The V and J calls were determined by TCRdb, not by the authors. The table for this sample lists more than 450,000 distinct CDR3 sequences; approximately 14% of them were counted only once. Roughly 14% of the sample is in the top ten clones.

This entry comes from a study of T cells in Graves' hyperthyroidism and ophthalmopathy (dated by TCRdb to about 2019). With regard to the full study: Peripheral blood samples were taken at initial diagnosis, before any treatment was given. For training and testing, the 100 or so patients in the discovery cohort were randomly divided in a 7:3 ratio. The study also compared thyroid tissue and blood T-cell repertoires from roughly six Graves' hyperthyroidism patients. TCR V-J signatures able to tell the groups apart were searched for in a discovery cohort of approximately 95 patients, of whom over 40 had Graves' ophthalmopathy and 57 had stable Graves' hyperthyroidism. After sampling, hyperthyroidism patients received methimazole starting at 30 mg daily, and ophthalmopathy patients received high-dose intravenous methylprednisolone. The paper reports TCR Vbeta CDR3 sequencing of roughly 140 peripheral blood samples: around 45 ophthalmopathy, under 80 hyperthyroidism and some 17 progressor patients. Prospective prediction of ophthalmopathy was tested in an independent validation cohort of about 19 hyperthyroidism patients and 15 to 17 patients who later progressed to ophthalmopathy. General conclusions and limits of the study: Most expanded thyroid clonotypes (frequency above 0.001) were also detected in blood, suggesting blood repertoires may reflect thyroid immune responses. Sample size was not statistically predetermined, and investigators were not blinded to group allocation. A 13 V-J signature model separated ophthalmopathy from stable hyperthyroidism, with approximately 87% sensitivity and roughly 82% specificity in cross-validation and 80%/75% in testing. In validation, the model predicted progression to ophthalmopathy with approximately 71% sensitivity and about 72% specificity, a median of 6.5 months before onset.

The TCR originated in a woman in her thirties or forties with Graves' hyperthyroidism. Sequenced sample: blood. Here the chain combines TRBV12-3 or TRBV12-4 and TRBJ2-7, with the D gene not clear enough to name. The CDR3 has the sequence CASSFTQESEQYF. Read as DNA, the sequence is TGTGCCAGCAGTTTTACTCAGGAGAGCGAGCAGTACTTC.